The present T cell receptor (beta chain) was sequenced within a study of cytomegalovirus exposure and HLA in healthy donors. This clone has only one observation. Donors counted as nominally healthy when sampled, yet unrecorded immune exposures were likely. Germline V lookup: CDR1 SGHVS, CDR2 FNYEAQ. The V gene end was trimmed by 5 bases and the J gene end by 5 bases; junction bases not matched to a gene: 6. The CDR3 extends over 15 amino acids. The PCR used 60 Vbeta and 13 Jbeta primers. Original analysis: Later, some 79 million unique TCR beta chains were counted in an analysis, and approximately 10 million of them were shared. Using immunoSEQ multiplex PCR, the repertoire was profiled, and TCRdb retains in-frame clones only, with some absent. The V and J calls and clone size were taken over from that table, and D and trimming were inferred from the DNA. The repertoire holds over 100,000 clones, with around three fifths as singletons.

The sequence was collected from a woman aged 40 to 50 in good health and CMV-seropositive. The sequenced sample was PBMCs. V and J are TRBV7-6 and TRBJ2-1, with 10 bases aligning to TRBD2. Written as DNA, the CDR3 is TGTGCCAGCAGCCCGCGGACTAGCGGAAACAATGAGCAGTTCTTC. This gives the protein CASSPRTSGNNEQFF.